This entry is about one TCR beta chain. What it binds is not known. It was RNA transcripts that yielded the amplified TCR beta CDR3 regions. The HTBI primer set was used in a first-round RT-PCR of the TCR CDR3. TCRdb re-called the multiplex PCR reads with MiXCR, one entry per CDR3 protein. The sample includes around 380,000 distinct CDR3 sequences, around an eighth of them seen just once. Exclusion of patients followed from uncontrolled infection, other autoimmune disease, pregnancy or lactation. The sample of blood was obtained at first hyperthyroidism diagnosis (before any ophthalmopathy symptoms). The sample originates from a study of T cells in Graves' hyperthyroidism and ophthalmopathy. Study findings and constraints: Blood also held most thyroid clonotypes expanded beyond 0.001.

There are 14 residues in the CDR3. V was cut by 5 bases and J by 1 base, with 9 bases left in between. Per germline, CDR1 SEHNR and CDR2 FQNEAQ (reference sequence). This chain joins TRBV7-9 and TRBJ1-5; D call uncertain. This sequence originates from a man in his thirties or forties with Graves' hyperthyroidism that later progressed to Graves' ophthalmopathy. The sequencing sample was made of blood. The CDR3 here is CASSDAGSNQPQHF. CDR3 DNA sequence: TGTGCCAGCAGCGACGCTGGGAGCAATCAGCCCCAGCATTTT.